This T cell receptor beta chain was identified in a study of blood T cell repertoires in COVID-19. The CDR3 has 13 residues. Germline CDR1 reads KGHSH; CDR2 reads LQKENI. The V and J ends lost 6 bases and 4 bases respectively, with 12 bases between them. In the source study's methods: Amplifying reference gene primers gave estimates of nucleated cell counts. Here immunoSEQ multiplex PCR was the method, and the copy in TCRdb shows in-frame clones only, minus some. For V, J and clone size, that table is used; D and trimming come from the DNA. The sample includes under 350,000 clones, about 89% of them seen just once.

This chain joins TRBV18 and TRBJ1-2, with D tentatively TRBD1 (6 bases). The receptor was derived from a woman aged 18-29 years who had recovered from COVID-19. The sample was PBMCs or T cells enriched from blood (not recorded which). The CDR3 DNA is TGTGCCAGCTCCGCGTGGGGGCCCTATGGCTACACCTTC. Its protein product is CASSAWGPYGYTF.